This T cell receptor (beta chain) was obtained from a study of T cell changes during pregnancy in multiple sclerosis. The data were produced by immunoSEQ multiplex PCR, yet TCRdb's version contains in-frame clones alone and is incomplete. Found here are approximately 93,000 clones, more than 85% of them singletons; the top ten hold around 1.8%. The germline CDR1 and CDR2 sequences are SGHRS and YFSETQ. V lost 0 bases, J lost 6 bases, and 8 bases stayed unmatched. The CDR3 contains 16 residues. The sample consisted of peripheral blood, taken in the first trimester of pregnancy. This sequence was found in a female donor in good health, enrolled as a control in a pregnancy study. J is TRBJ1-1 and V is TRBV5-1; 10 bases are shared with TRBD1. Written as DNA, the CDR3 is TGCGCCAGCAGCTTGGCGGGGACAGGGGTGAATGCTGAAGCTTTCTTT. It specifies CASSLAGTGVNAEAFF.